Listed below are T cell receptor beta chains from one sample, sequenced in a study of breast tumors, draining lymph nodes, adjacent tissues. TCRdb re-called the multiplex PCR reads through MiXCR, storing one row per CDR3 protein. The sample consists of roughly 16,000 distinct CDR3 sequences, around half of them appearing once. Sequenced material: tumor-adjacent breast tissue. These receptors came from a female donor with breast cancer. Some clones in this sample may be carry-over from other donors' samples. Both conserved end residues are part of each CDR3. The order of the fields is J gene, clone size, D gene, V gene, CDR3 DNA, CDR3 protein. D genes are given only for firm matches. Not every row has a clone size; where given, it reads once, few, many or a size class.

j_call: TRBJ2-5
clone_size: many
d_call: TRBD2
v_call: TRBV27
cdr3_nt: TGTGCCTCAAAAGAGCCGGGACTAGCACCTACTTCGACCCAGTACTTC
cdr3_aa: CASKEPGLAPTSTQYF

j_call: TRBJ1-5
clone_size: .
d_call: TRBD1
v_call: TRBV20-1
cdr3_nt: TGCAGTGCTAGAGAAGGGGGCACCGATACGCAGCATTTT
cdr3_aa: CSAREGGTDTQHF

j_call: TRBJ2-5
clone_size: .
d_call: TRBD1
v_call: TRBV10-3
cdr3_nt: TGTGCCATCAGGACAGGGTTACGGGAGACCCAGTACTTC
cdr3_aa: CAIRTGLRETQYF

j_call: TRBJ2-7
clone_size: medium-sized
d_call: .
v_call: TRBV12-3/TRBV12-4
cdr3_nt: TGTGCCAGCAGCCATATTACAGGCCCCTACGAGCAGTACTTC
cdr3_aa: CASSHITGPYEQYF

j_call: TRBJ1-5
clone_size: .
d_call: .
v_call: TRBV7-2
cdr3_nt: TGTGCCAGCAGCTTAGGGGCCCCCTCTTATCAGCCCCAGCATTTT
cdr3_aa: CASSLGAPSYQPQHF

j_call: TRBJ2-7
clone_size: .
d_call: .
v_call: TRBV2
cdr3_nt: TGTGCCAGCAGTGATGGCCAATCCTATGGCCAGACCTTC
cdr3_aa: CASSDGQSYGQTF

j_call: TRBJ2-1
clone_size: many
d_call: TRBD2
v_call: TRBV29-1
cdr3_nt: TGCAGCGTTGTGGGAGTAACCGGGACTAACGTGCAGTTCTTC
cdr3_aa: CSVVGVTGTNVQFF

j_call: TRBJ2-7
clone_size: once
d_call: .
v_call: TRBV20-1
cdr3_nt: TGCAGTGCTAGAGATGGGGGGCGCGCTGGCGAGCAGTACTTC
cdr3_aa: CSARDGGRAGEQYF

j_call: TRBJ2-1
clone_size: .
d_call: TRBD2
v_call: TRBV24-1
cdr3_nt: TGTGCCACCAGTGAGGAACTAGCGGCCTCCTACAATGAGCAGTTCTTC
cdr3_aa: CATSEELAASYNEQFF

j_call: TRBJ1-5
clone_size: .
d_call: TRBD1
v_call: TRBV10-3
cdr3_nt: TGTGCCATCAGCTCCGGACAGGGCAGCCAGCCCCAGCATTTT
cdr3_aa: CAISSGQGSQPQHF

j_call: TRBJ1-1
clone_size: many
d_call: .
v_call: TRBV11-2
cdr3_nt: TGTGCCAGCAGCTTAGGAATTGAAGCTTTCTTT
cdr3_aa: CASSLGIEAFF

j_call: TRBJ1-3
clone_size: .
d_call: .
v_call: TRBV10-3
cdr3_nt: TGTGCCATCAAAGAAACGCTTTCTGGAAACACCATATATTTT
cdr3_aa: CAIKETLSGNTIYF

j_call: TRBJ1-3
clone_size: .
d_call: .
v_call: TRBV7-6
cdr3_nt: TGTGCCAGCAGCTTAGGAGGCACCTCTGGAAACACCATATATTTT
cdr3_aa: CASSLGGTSGNTIYF

j_call: TRBJ2-6
clone_size: .
d_call: TRBD2
v_call: TRBV25-1
cdr3_nt: TGTGCCAGCAGTGATTTTGGCGGGAGAAGTGGGGCCAACGTCCTGACTTTC
cdr3_aa: CASSDFGGRSGANVLTF

j_call: TRBJ2-1
clone_size: .
d_call: TRBD2
v_call: TRBV15
cdr3_nt: TGTGCCACCAGCAGAAGGCTAGCGGACTACAATGAGCAGTTCTTC
cdr3_aa: CATSRRLADYNEQFF

j_call: TRBJ1-5
clone_size: .
d_call: .
v_call: TRBV6-2/TRBV6-3
cdr3_nt: TGTGCCAGCAGCAACAGGGCTCTTCAGCCCCAGCATTTT
cdr3_aa: CASSNRALQPQHF

j_call: TRBJ1-2
clone_size: once
d_call: .
v_call: TRBV20-1
cdr3_nt: TGCAGTTTCGACGGAGTTTCCTATGGCTACACCTTC
cdr3_aa: CSFDGVSYGYTF

j_call: TRBJ1-5
clone_size: many
d_call: .
v_call: TRBV12-3/TRBV12-4
cdr3_nt: TGTGCCAGCACCCCGCGGGGGGGAGGTCAGCCCCAGCATTTT
cdr3_aa: CASTPRGGGQPQHF

j_call: TRBJ2-3
clone_size: .
d_call: TRBD2
v_call: TRBV7-3
cdr3_nt: TGTGCCAGCAGCTCACTAGCGGGAGGGGGGGGCACAGATACGCAGTATTTT
cdr3_aa: CASSSLAGGGGTDTQYF

j_call: TRBJ1-4
clone_size: .
d_call: TRBD1
v_call: TRBV5-1
cdr3_nt: TGCGCCAGCAGCTTGGATGGGACAGGGTACGAAAAACTGTTTTTT
cdr3_aa: CASSLDGTGYEKLFF

j_call: TRBJ2-3
clone_size: .
d_call: .
v_call: TRBV12-3/TRBV12-4
cdr3_nt: TGTGCCAGCAGTTTACTCCCTTCGGGGTTCGGCACAGATACGCAGTATTTT
cdr3_aa: CASSLLPSGFGTDTQYF

j_call: TRBJ2-1
clone_size: .
d_call: .
v_call: TRBV11-2
cdr3_nt: TGTGCCGGCAGCTTGGGAGGAATAGCTCGTGAGCAATTCTTC
cdr3_aa: CAGSLGGIAREQFF

j_call: TRBJ1-5
clone_size: few
d_call: .
v_call: TRBV15
cdr3_nt: TGTGCCACCAGCAGAGATAACGGACAGCCCCAGCATTTT
cdr3_aa: CATSRDNGQPQHF

j_call: TRBJ1-2
clone_size: .
d_call: .
v_call: TRBV7-4
cdr3_nt: TGTGCCAGCAGCTTTCGGGGGGGATTTTGTGGCTACACCTTC
cdr3_aa: CASSFRGGFCGYTF

j_call: TRBJ1-1
clone_size: .
d_call: TRBD1
v_call: TRBV7-8
cdr3_nt: TGTGCCAGCAGCCGACAGGGGGTTGAAGCTTTCTTT
cdr3_aa: CASSRQGVEAFF

j_call: TRBJ1-5
clone_size: .
d_call: .
v_call: TRBV7-2
cdr3_nt: TGTGCCAGCAGCTTAGCGGTTAGCAATCAGCCCCAGCATTTT
cdr3_aa: CASSLAVSNQPQHF

j_call: TRBJ2-2
clone_size: .
d_call: .
v_call: TRBV12-3/TRBV12-4
cdr3_nt: TGTGCCAGCAGGAGCGCCCCCCCGGCGAACACCGGGGAGCTGTTTTTT
cdr3_aa: CASRSAPPANTGELFF

j_call: TRBJ2-7
clone_size: medium-sized
d_call: TRBD1
v_call: TRBV19
cdr3_nt: TGTGCCAGTAGGGTTGGGACAGGGCCGTACGAGCAGTACTTC
cdr3_aa: CASRVGTGPYEQYF

j_call: TRBJ2-7
clone_size: medium-sized
d_call: TRBD1
v_call: TRBV7-2
cdr3_nt: TGTGCCAGCAGCTTTGTGGGACAGGGGGCTCGGGAGCAGTACTTC
cdr3_aa: CASSFVGQGAREQYF

j_call: TRBJ2-5
clone_size: many
d_call: TRBD2
v_call: TRBV12-3/TRBV12-4
cdr3_nt: TGTGCCAGCAGTTTAGAGATAGCGGGAGCGGGGGAGACCCAGTACTTC
cdr3_aa: CASSLEIAGAGETQYF

j_call: TRBJ2-3
clone_size: .
d_call: TRBD2
v_call: TRBV7-2
cdr3_nt: TGTGCCAGCAGCTTAGGTGGGACTAGCGGTTTAACAGATACGCAGTATTTT
cdr3_aa: CASSLGGTSGLTDTQYF

j_call: TRBJ2-7
clone_size: .
d_call: .
v_call: TRBV2
cdr3_nt: TGTGCCAGCAGCCGGGACTCGCTCTCCTACGAGCAGTACTTC
cdr3_aa: CASSRDSLSYEQYF

j_call: TRBJ2-7
clone_size: many
d_call: .
v_call: TRBV5-8
cdr3_nt: TGTGCCAGCAGCTTCGGACGGCCCCCTTCCTACGAGCAGTACTTC
cdr3_aa: CASSFGRPPSYEQYF

j_call: TRBJ2-7
clone_size: .
d_call: TRBD2
v_call: TRBV5-6
cdr3_nt: TGTGCCAGCAGCTTGGGGGCGGGAGAAGTTTTGGTGGAGTACTTC
cdr3_aa: CASSLGAGEVLVEYF

j_call: TRBJ1-2
clone_size: many
d_call: TRBD1
v_call: TRBV6-1
cdr3_nt: TGTGCAGGAGCCGGGACAGGGGTAAGGGGCTACACCTTC
cdr3_aa: CAGAGTGVRGYTF

j_call: TRBJ1-1
clone_size: many
d_call: .
v_call: TRBV7-3
cdr3_nt: TGTGCCAGCAGCTTAATGGGGGGGGAGACTGAAGCTTTCTTT
cdr3_aa: CASSLMGGETEAFF

j_call: TRBJ2-1
clone_size: .
d_call: TRBD2
v_call: TRBV9
cdr3_nt: TGTGCCAGCAGCGTAGGGGGTGGCGGACTAGCGGGAGCAATTAATGAGCAGTTCTTC
cdr3_aa: CASSVGGGGLAGAINEQFF

j_call: TRBJ2-1
clone_size: many
d_call: .
v_call: TRBV6-1
cdr3_nt: TGTGCCAGCGGGATAGAGGTCTTCTACAATGAGCAGTTCTTC
cdr3_aa: CASGIEVFYNEQFF

j_call: TRBJ2-7
clone_size: .
d_call: TRBD1
v_call: TRBV12-3/TRBV12-4
cdr3_nt: TGTGCCAGCAGTGAAACCGGGACAGACTACGAGCAGTACTTC
cdr3_aa: CASSETGTDYEQYF

j_call: TRBJ1-3
clone_size: .
d_call: .
v_call: TRBV19
cdr3_nt: TGTGCCAGTAGTATCCCCGGGCAGTCTGGAAACACCATATATTTT
cdr3_aa: CASSIPGQSGNTIYF

j_call: TRBJ2-1
clone_size: .
d_call: TRBD2
v_call: TRBV5-5
cdr3_nt: TGTGCCTGCAGCTTGGAGCCGACTAGCCTGGCTGAGCGGTTCTTC
cdr3_aa: CACSLEPTSLAERFF

j_call: TRBJ2-7
clone_size: medium-sized
d_call: .
v_call: TRBV11-2
cdr3_nt: TGTGCCAGCAGCTTCGCCGGGACACCCTACGAGCAGTACTTC
cdr3_aa: CASSFAGTPYEQYF

j_call: TRBJ1-2
clone_size: .
d_call: .
v_call: TRBV25-1
cdr3_nt: TGTGCCAGCAGTGAATGGATAACAGAAGAGGCAGATGGCTACACCTTC
cdr3_aa: CASSEWITEEADGYTF

j_call: TRBJ2-3
clone_size: .
d_call: TRBD1
v_call: TRBV10-1
cdr3_nt: TGCGCCAGCACCCCTGGGACAGGGGACACAGATACGCAGTATTTT
cdr3_aa: CASTPGTGDTDTQYF

j_call: TRBJ2-4
clone_size: few
d_call: .
v_call: TRBV4-3
cdr3_nt: TGCGCCAGCAGCCGTAGTTACTACCGGGACGGGTCGCCGTTATCAGCCAAAAACATTCAGTACTTC
cdr3_aa: CASSRSYYRDGSPLSAKNIQYF

j_call: TRBJ2-2
clone_size: .
d_call: TRBD2
v_call: TRBV7-9
cdr3_nt: TGTGCCAGCAGCGGGACTAGCGGGGGGGGGGGCGGGGAGCTGTTTTTT
cdr3_aa: CASSGTSGGGGGELFF

j_call: TRBJ1-2
clone_size: .
d_call: .
v_call: TRBV7-9
cdr3_nt: TGTGCCAGCAGCGGGACTAGCGGGGGGGCCGCGGTGGGCTACACCTTC
cdr3_aa: CASSGTSGGAAVGYTF

j_call: TRBJ2-3
clone_size: many
d_call: TRBD2
v_call: TRBV6-5
cdr3_nt: TGTGCCAGCAGTCGGGGGGGTGCAGATACGCAGTATTTT
cdr3_aa: CASSRGGADTQYF

j_call: TRBJ2-7
clone_size: .
d_call: TRBD2
v_call: TRBV7-8
cdr3_nt: TGTGCCAGCAGCCACTCGGCGGGCGGGAGTAATGAGCAGCACTTC
cdr3_aa: CASSHSAGGSNEQHF

j_call: TRBJ1-5
clone_size: once
d_call: .
v_call: TRBV10-1
cdr3_nt: TGCGCCAGCAGTGAAGGGGATAATCAGCCCCAGCATTTT
cdr3_aa: CASSEGDNQPQHF

j_call: TRBJ2-7
clone_size: medium-sized
d_call: TRBD2
v_call: TRBV14
cdr3_nt: TGTGCCAGCAGCTCTAGCGGGATTACCTACGAGCAGTACTTC
cdr3_aa: CASSSSGITYEQYF

j_call: TRBJ1-3
clone_size: .
d_call: .
v_call: TRBV19
cdr3_nt: TGTGCCAGTAGTCCGACAGGTATGGGAGGCCTCTCTGGAAACACCACATATTTT
cdr3_aa: CASSPTGMGGLSGNTTYF

j_call: TRBJ1-6
clone_size: .
d_call: .
v_call: TRBV14
cdr3_nt: TGTGCCAGCAGCACACATATTCCCTTTCGCCACTCACCCCTCCACTTT
cdr3_aa: CASSTHIPFRHSPLHF

j_call: TRBJ2-3
clone_size: .
d_call: .
v_call: TRBV7-3
cdr3_nt: TGTGCCAGCAGCTTAACGTTGGGGGATACGCAGTATTTT
cdr3_aa: CASSLTLGDTQYF